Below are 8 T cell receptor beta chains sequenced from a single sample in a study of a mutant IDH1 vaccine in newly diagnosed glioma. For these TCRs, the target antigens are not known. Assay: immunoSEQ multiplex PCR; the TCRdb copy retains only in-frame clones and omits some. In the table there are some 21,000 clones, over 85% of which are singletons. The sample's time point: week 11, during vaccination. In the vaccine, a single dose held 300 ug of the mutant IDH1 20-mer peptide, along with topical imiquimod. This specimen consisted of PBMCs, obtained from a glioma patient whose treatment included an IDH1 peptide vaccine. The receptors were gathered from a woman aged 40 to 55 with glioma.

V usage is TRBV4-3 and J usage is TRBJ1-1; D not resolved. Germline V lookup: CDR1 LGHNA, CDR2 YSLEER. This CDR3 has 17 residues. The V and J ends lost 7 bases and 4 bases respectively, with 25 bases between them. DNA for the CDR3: TGCGCCAGCAAGCGCGTTAGACCGCCGTGGGTTTTCACTGAAGCTTTCTTT. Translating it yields CASKRVRPPWVFTEAFF.

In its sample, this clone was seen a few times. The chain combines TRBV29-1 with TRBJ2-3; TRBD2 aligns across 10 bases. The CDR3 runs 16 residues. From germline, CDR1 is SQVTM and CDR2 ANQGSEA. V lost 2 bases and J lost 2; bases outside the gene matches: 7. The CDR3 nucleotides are TGCAGCGTTGAACCTAGCGGGGGACCTAACACAGATACGCAGTATTTT. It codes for CSVEPSGGPNTDTQYF.

Here the CDR3 reads CSVVVRPEYQETQYF. CDR3 DNA: TGCAGCGTTGTCGTGAGGCCCGAGTACCAAGAGACCCAGTACTTC. The gene calls are TRBV29-1 and TRBJ2-5, with D hard to call. CDR1 is SQVTM, CDR2 ANQGSEA, per germline. This CDR3 comprises 15 residues. Trimming took 4 bases from V and 0 from J, leaving 15 bases between them.

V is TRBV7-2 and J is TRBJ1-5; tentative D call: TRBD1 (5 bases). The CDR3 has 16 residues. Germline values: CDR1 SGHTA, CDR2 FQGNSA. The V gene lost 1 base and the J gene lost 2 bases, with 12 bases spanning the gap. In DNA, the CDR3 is TGTGCCAGCAGCTTAGAGGGGTTGGGGGGCAATCAGCCCCAGCATTTT. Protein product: CASSLEGLGGNQPQHF.

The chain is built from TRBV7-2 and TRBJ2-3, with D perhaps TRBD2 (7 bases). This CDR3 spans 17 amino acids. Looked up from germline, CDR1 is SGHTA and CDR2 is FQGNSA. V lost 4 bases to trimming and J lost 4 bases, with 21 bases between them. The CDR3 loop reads CASSSGQLGGRSDTQYF. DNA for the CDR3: TGTGCCAGCAGCTCGGGGCAATTGGGGGGGCGGTCAGATACGCAGTATTTT.

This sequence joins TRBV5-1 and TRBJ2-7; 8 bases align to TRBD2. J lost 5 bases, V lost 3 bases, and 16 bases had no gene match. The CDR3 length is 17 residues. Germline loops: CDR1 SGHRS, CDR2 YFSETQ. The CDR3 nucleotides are TGCGCCAGCAGCTCCCACGGGGGGGCCCCCGGAAAGGACGAGCAGTACTTC. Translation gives CASSSHGGAPGKDEQYF.

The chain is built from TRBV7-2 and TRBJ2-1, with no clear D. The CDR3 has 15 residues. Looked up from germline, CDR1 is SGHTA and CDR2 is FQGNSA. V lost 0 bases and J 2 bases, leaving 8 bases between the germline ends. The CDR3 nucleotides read TGTGCCAGCAGCTTAGCCAGGAGCGCCTACAATGAGCAGTTCTTC. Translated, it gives CASSLARSAYNEQFF.

The chain's CDR3 is CASSFLRESYNEQFF. DNA of the CDR3: TGTGCCAGCAGCTTTCTGCGGGAGTCCTACAATGAGCAGTTCTTC. This chain uses TRBV5-4 with TRBJ2-1, with 7 positions matching TRBD2. The CDR3 runs 15 residues. The germline V gene has CDR1 SGHNT and CDR2 YYREEE (reference sequence). The trim removed 2 bases at V and 1 base at J, leaving 3 bases unmatched.